This T cell receptor (beta chain) was recovered during a study of CD8+ T cells in alopecia areata. As for the study in general: Those treated were given oral tofacitinib at 5 to 10 mg twice daily.

Only a few counts were recorded for this clone. RNA was isolated and reverse transcribed to cDNA, the sequencing template. Measured with immunoSEQ multiplex PCR; TCRdb has only the in-frame clones, and not every one. In the table there are 140,000 to 150,000 clones, roughly 44% of which are singletons. Peripheral blood, together with lesional scalp punch biopsies, was collected from alopecia areata patients. J lost 5 bases, V lost 5 bases, and 11 bases had no gene match. The length of the CDR3 is 16 residues. CDR1 and CDR2 (germline): MDHEN, SYDVKM. Sequenced input: CD4+ T cells sorted from blood. The chain recombines TRBV28 with TRBJ1-5; 8 bases map to TRBD1. The TCR comes from a human donor with alopecia areata. Here the CDR3 DNA reads TGTGCCAGCAGTCCCGACAGGGGTTTTAGATATCAGCCCCAGCATTTT. It codes for CASSPDRGFRYQPQHF. Complete variable domain (other parts from reference TRBV28 and TRBJ1-5): DVKVTQSSRYLVKRTGEKVFLECVQDMDHENMFWYRQDPGLGLRLIYFSYDVKMKEKGDIPEGYSVSREKKERFSLILESASTNQTSMYLCASSPDRGFRYQPQHFGDGTRLSIL.